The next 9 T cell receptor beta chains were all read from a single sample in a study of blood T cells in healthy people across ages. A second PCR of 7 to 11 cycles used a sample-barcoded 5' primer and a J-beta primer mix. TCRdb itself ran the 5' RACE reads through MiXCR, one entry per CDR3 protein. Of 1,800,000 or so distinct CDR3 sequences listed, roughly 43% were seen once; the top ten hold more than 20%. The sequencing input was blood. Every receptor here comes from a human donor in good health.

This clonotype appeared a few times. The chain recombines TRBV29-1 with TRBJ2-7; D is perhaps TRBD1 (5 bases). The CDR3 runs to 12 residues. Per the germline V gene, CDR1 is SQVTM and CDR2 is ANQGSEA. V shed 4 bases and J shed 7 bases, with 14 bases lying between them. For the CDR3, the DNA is TGCAGCGTTGTGCAGGGTTTGGGAGAGCAGTACTTC. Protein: CSVVQGLGEQYF.

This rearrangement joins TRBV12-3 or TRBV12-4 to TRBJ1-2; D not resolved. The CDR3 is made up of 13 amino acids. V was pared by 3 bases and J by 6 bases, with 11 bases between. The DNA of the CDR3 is TGTGCCAGCAGTTTTAGCAGTACGGATGGCTACACCTTC. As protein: CASSFSSTDGYTF.

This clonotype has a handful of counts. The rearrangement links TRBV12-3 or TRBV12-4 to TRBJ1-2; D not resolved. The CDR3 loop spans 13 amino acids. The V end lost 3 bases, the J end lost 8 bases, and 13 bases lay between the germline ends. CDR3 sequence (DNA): TGTGCCAGCAGTTTCTCCGAGGTTGGAGGCTACACCTTC. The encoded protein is CASSFSEVGGYTF.

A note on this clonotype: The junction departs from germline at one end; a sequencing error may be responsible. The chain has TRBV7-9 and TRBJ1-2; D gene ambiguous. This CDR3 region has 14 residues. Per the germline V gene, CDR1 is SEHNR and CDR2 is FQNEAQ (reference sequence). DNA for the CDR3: TGTGCCGGCAGCTTAGGTGCGGAGGACTATGGCTACACCTTC. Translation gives CAGSLGAEDYGYTF.

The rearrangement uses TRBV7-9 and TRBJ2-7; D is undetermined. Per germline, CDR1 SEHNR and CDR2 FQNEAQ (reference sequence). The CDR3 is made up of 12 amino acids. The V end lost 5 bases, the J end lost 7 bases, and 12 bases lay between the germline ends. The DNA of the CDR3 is TGTGCCAGCAGCCAGAACCCGGAGGAGCAGTACTTC. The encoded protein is CASSQNPEEQYF.

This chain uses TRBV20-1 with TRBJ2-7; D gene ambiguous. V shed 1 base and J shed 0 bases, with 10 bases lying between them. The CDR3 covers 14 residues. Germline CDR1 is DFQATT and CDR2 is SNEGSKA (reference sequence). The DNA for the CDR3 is TGCAGTGCTAGAGTCGGATCCTTCTCCTACGAGCAGTACTTC. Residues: CSARVGSFSYEQYF.

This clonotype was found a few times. DNA of the CDR3: TGTGCCACCAGTGACCCCGGGACAGGGGTGTACAATGAGCAGTTCTTC. This gives the protein CATSDPGTGVYNEQFF. The chain carries TRBV24-1 and TRBJ2-1; the match to TRBD1 covers 10 bases. V was pared by 4 bases and J by 4 bases, with 6 bases of the junction left unmatched. CDR1 is KGHDR, CDR2 SFDVKD, per germline. CDR3 length equals 16 residues.

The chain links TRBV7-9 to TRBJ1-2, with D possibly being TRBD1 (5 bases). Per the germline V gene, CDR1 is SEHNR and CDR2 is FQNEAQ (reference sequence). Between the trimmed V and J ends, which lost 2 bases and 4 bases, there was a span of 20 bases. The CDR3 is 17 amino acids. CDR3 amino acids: CASSLNWRGGSVYGYTF. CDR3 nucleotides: TGTGCCAGCAGCTTAAACTGGCGCGGGGGGTCTGTCTATGGCTACACCTTC.

This CDR3 is CAISEWGYEQYF. The CDR3 coding sequence is TGTGCCATCAGTGAGTGGGGCTACGAGCAGTACTTC. The chain combines TRBV10-3 with TRBJ2-7; D not resolved. Germline V gene lookup returns CDR1 ENHRY and CDR2 SYGVKD. There are 12 residues in the CDR3. Deletions cut 1 base from V and 3 bases from J, with 4 bases between.